This TCR beta chain emerged from a study of blood T cell repertoires in COVID-19. Study details: Material from acute and convalescent COVID-19 was sourced from the United States, Italy and Spain.

As to this clone: Distinct nucleotide sequences in the sample also encode this CDR3.

CDR3 size: 14 residues. Germline assignment: CDR1 SGHRS and CDR2 YFSETQ. V trimming: 5 bases; J trimming: 5 bases; junction bases outside the gene matches: 4. The assay was immunoSEQ multiplex PCR, and TCRdb's table has in-frame clones only and misses some. The sample lists around 300,000 clones; roughly 92% were seen once. The chain combines TRBV5-1 with TRBJ1-4; 9 bases are shared with TRBD1. Source material: peripheral blood. This sequence was found in a woman aged 25 to 39 with COVID-19, enrolled during active disease. CDR3 residues: CASSSGTGNEKLFF. The CDR3 DNA reads TGCGCCAGCAGTTCCGGGACAGGGAATGAAAAACTGTTTTTT.